These T cell receptor beta chains were read from a single sample in a study of metastatic and nonmetastatic thyroid tumors. TCRdb called clones again from the PCR reads with MiXCR. The sample records 11,000 or so clones, around 12% being singletons. Material for sequencing was blood. These receptors were collected from a female donor with papillary thyroid cancer or a benign thyroid nodule (not recorded which). Some clones in this sample may be carry-over from other donors' samples. Each CDR3 is given with its conserved first and last residue. Each record gives: clone size, CDR3 length, D gene, V gene, J gene, CDR3 DNA, CDR3 protein. A D gene is named only where the DNA matches it firmly. Clone size is stated in some rows and not others, as once, few, many or a class when expanded.

medium-sized	12	TRBD1	TRBV18	TRBJ2-7	TGTGCCAGCTTAAGGACAGGGAGTACCCAGTACTTC	CASLRTGSTQYF
many	13	NA	TRBV20-1	TRBJ2-5	TGCAGTGCTACCCAAGATAAACAAGAGACCCAGTACTTC	CSATQDKQETQYF
few	14	NA	TRBV9	TRBJ2-2	TGTGCCAGCAGCGTAGAGGGGTGGGCCGGGGAGCTGTTTTTT	CASSVEGWAGELFF
few	17	TRBD1	TRBV6-5	TRBJ1-2	TGTGCCAGCAGTTACCCTAACTCGGGACAGGTTAACTATGGCTACACCTTC	CASSYPNSGQVNYGYTF
many	14	TRBD2	TRBV5-1	TRBJ2-1	TGCGCCAGCACTACTAGCGGGGGCCACAATGAGCAGTTCTTC	CASTTSGGHNEQFF
medium-sized	15	TRBD2	TRBV6-1	TRBJ2-5	TGTGCCAGCAGTACCCTAGCGGGAGGGCCAGAGACCCAGTACTTC	CASSTLAGGPETQYF
NA	16	TRBD2	TRBV11-2	TRBJ2-3	TGTGCCAGCAGTCATATTACTAGCGGGAGACCAGATACGCAGTATTTT	CASSHITSGRPDTQYF
few	19	NA	TRBV27	TRBJ2-1	TGTGCCAGCAGTTCGAGGGACTGGCGGGTGAAGAGCTCCTACAATGAGCAGTTCTTC	CASSSRDWRVKSSYNEQFF
NA	15	NA	TRBV5-1	TRBJ2-7	TGCGCCAGCAGGATTGATAGGCCCGTACTCTACGAGCAGTACTTC	CASRIDRPVLYEQYF
many	13	NA	TRBV20-1	TRBJ1-1	TGCAGTGCTAGTTGGGGAATGGACACTGAAGCTTTCTTT	CSASWGMDTEAFF
medium-sized	15	NA	TRBV7-2	TRBJ2-1	TGTGCCAGCAGCTCCCCCGGGGGCAGGTACAATGAGCAGTTCTTC	CASSSPGGRYNEQFF
many	16	TRBD2	TRBV7-9	TRBJ2-1	TGTGCCAGCAGCTCCTGGACTAGCGGGCCGGGGAATGAGCAGTTCTTC	CASSSWTSGPGNEQFF
many	13	NA	TRBV9	TRBJ1-2	TGTGCCAGCAGCCGTTCGGAAAGCAATGGCTACACCTTC	CASSRSESNGYTF
many	16	TRBD2	TRBV5-1	TRBJ2-2	TGCGCCAGCAGAGACGGGACTAGCGTATATGCCGGGGAGCTGTTTTTT	CASRDGTSVYAGELFF
NA	13	TRBD2	TRBV3-1	TRBJ2-1	TGTGCCAGCAGCACAGGACTAGACAATGAGCAGTTCTTC	CASSTGLDNEQFF
medium-sized	14	TRBD1	TRBV7-2	TRBJ2-7	TGTGCCAGCAGCCATCCGGGACAGTCCTACGAGCAGTACTTC	CASSHPGQSYEQYF
medium-sized	18	NA	TRBV7-2	TRBJ2-7	TGTGCCAGCAGCTCCGCCGAGGGGGGGCTCGTTAGCTCCTACGAGCAGTACTTC	CASSSAEGGLVSSYEQYF
NA	14	NA	TRBV7-2	TRBJ2-3	TGTGCCAGCAGCTCCCAGCAGAGAGGGGATACGCAGTATTTT	CASSSQQRGDTQYF
medium-sized	15	TRBD1	TRBV12-3/TRBV12-4	TRBJ1-5	TGTGCCAGCAGTTTAGCGCAGGGACAGGTATACCCCCAGCATTTT	CASSLAQGQVYPQHF
many	16	TRBD2	TRBV5-4	TRBJ2-2	TGTGCCAGCAGCCCACTGGGAGGGGAGGACACCGGGGAGCTGTTTTTT	CASSPLGGEDTGELFF
NA	13	NA	TRBV14	TRBJ1-2	TGTGCCAGCAGCCAAGGCCCGAACTATGGCTACACCTTC	CASSQGPNYGYTF
medium-sized	12	NA	TRBV6-5	TRBJ2-1	TGTGCCAGCAGTTACGTCGGCAATGAGCAGTTCTTC	CASSYVGNEQFF
many	16	TRBD2	TRBV20-1	TRBJ2-3	TGCAGTGCTAGAGTCAAGCGGGAGCTTCGCACAGATACGCAGTATTTT	CSARVKRELRTDTQYF
NA	14	NA	TRBV27	TRBJ2-1	TGTGCCAGCAGTTTATCCCGGGACGGCTACAATCAGTTCTTC	CASSLSRDGYNQFF
NA	16	NA	TRBV30	TRBJ2-7	TGTGCCTGGAGTGTACTAACACTTTCAAGCTCCTACGAGCAGTACTTC	CAWSVLTLSSSYEQYF
medium-sized	12	NA	TRBV7-9	TRBJ1-2	TGTGCCAGCAGCGGTCGTAACTATGGCTACACCTTC	CASSGRNYGYTF
medium-sized	9	NA	TRBV12-3/TRBV12-4	TRBJ1-2	TGTGCCAGCAGTCCCCGACCCGCCTTC	CASSPRPAF
NA	12	NA	TRBV20-1	TRBJ2-7	TGCAGTGCCCACGTCCATACCTACGAGCAGTACTTC	CSAHVHTYEQYF
many	13	TRBD1	TRBV10-3	TRBJ2-7	TGTGCCATCAGTGAGGGACAGGGGGACGAGCAGTACTTC	CAISEGQGDEQYF
medium-sized	14	NA	TRBV27	TRBJ2-2	TGTGCCAGCAACGGGAATACGAACACCGGGGAGCTGTTTTTT	CASNGNTNTGELFF
medium-sized	14	NA	TRBV28	TRBJ1-3	TGTGCCGTAAACAGCGGTTCCTCTGGAAACACCATATATTTT	CAVNSGSSGNTIYF
medium-sized	13	NA	TRBV6-1	TRBJ2-7	TGTGCCAGCAGTGAATTATGGGGAAACGAGCAGTACTTC	CASSELWGNEQYF
many	17	NA	TRBV18	TRBJ1-1	TGTGCCAGCTCACCACCGAGGACAGCCCCGTCCCATCGAACAGCTTTCTTT	CASSPPRTAPSHRTAFF
few	14	NA	TRBV6-1	TRBJ1-1	TGTGCCAGCAGTGAATGGGCAGGGAACACTGAAGCTTTCTTT	CASSEWAGNTEAFF
many	14	NA	TRBV18	TRBJ2-7	TGTGCCAGCTCACAGGGACGGGGAGGCAACGAGCAGTACTTC	CASSQGRGGNEQYF
many	17	TRBD2	TRBV2	TRBJ2-1	TGTGCCAGCAGTACTACTGGGACTAGCGGGAGGGCCGGAGAGCAGTTCTTC	CASSTTGTSGRAGEQFF
many	14	NA	TRBV6-4	TRBJ2-1	TGTGCCAGCAGTGACTCGAGGCGTAGCGATGAGCAGTTCTTC	CASSDSRRSDEQFF
medium-sized	13	TRBD1	TRBV10-3	TRBJ1-4	TGTGCCACCAAGGCCAGGGGGGCTGAAAAACTGTTTTTT	CATKARGAEKLFF
medium-sized	15	NA	TRBV2	TRBJ2-3	TGTGCCAGCAGGTGGGGTAATAGCGGCACAGATACGCAGTATTTT	CASRWGNSGTDTQYF